The sequence of this TCR beta chain was determined in a study of blood T cell repertoires in COVID-19 (dated by TCRdb to the early 2020s). Study-level background: Samples from collaborators originated in the United States, Italy and Spain and spanned both the acute and convalescent phases of COVID-19. The prospective study material was composed of cDNA or gDNA derived from T cells, B-cell-depleted T cells, or PBMCs. Subjects who had been exposed to COVID-19, were actively infected with it, or had recovered from it provided the deeply sampled blood TCRbeta repertoires that made up the dataset. The repertoires were made available in a free public database intended to serve as a resource for research on the immune response to SARS-CoV-2. The samples were drawn from the first 160 participants of the ongoing ImmuneRACE study and from 1,254 subjects provided by 6 global collaborators. The sample metadata nearly always contained a de-identified subject ID, COVID-19 status, age in years and sex. Where available, HLA class I and class II types were taken from metadata supplied by the sample provider and were not determined by assay-based typing. What the study reported, not specific to this receptor: The quantity of clinical and demographic metadata differed by source and by participant and was supplied without curation.

The CDR3, cysteine through phenylalanine, is 15 amino acids long. Kept here is only the CDR3 DNA, which spans 45 bases and is read in frame from base 1. V has 3 bases trimmed and J has 7 bases trimmed; junction bases matching no gene number 8. According to the germline V gene (reference sequence), CDR1 reads LNHDA and CDR2 reads SQIVND. The immunoSEQ Assay, a bias-controlled multiplex PCR, was used to amplify TCRbeta CDR3 regions from genomic DNA. In the source study's methods: Within the assay, amplification of reference gene primers was used to estimate how many nucleated cells each sample contained. To quantify the absolute abundance of each unique TCRbeta CDR3 rearrangement, sequence reads were collapsed and filtered. For each sample, productive Simpson clonality was calculated as the square root of Simpson's diversity index over productive rearrangements. TCRdb stores this immuneACCESS table with in-frame sequences only. Part of the clones is absent; in the studies checked, under half of the shortfall reflects unresolved V genes, and no reason is known for the rest. V and J calls plus clone size are reproduced from that table; the DNA served to infer D and trimming. The sample table records around 300,000 clones; about nine tenths of these occur just once. The biggest ten clones account for less than 3% of the sample.

Notes on this clone: Its antigen remains undetermined. No clone much larger than this one lies a single base away; base qualities are absent.

The collaborating institutions used their own protocols to collect whole blood in K2EDTA tubes. For TCRbeta analysis, collaborators shipped samples as frozen whole blood, isolated PBMCs, or DNA extracted from either of those sample types. The receptor was isolated from a woman in her 30s with active or convalescent COVID-19. The sequencing sample was made of peripheral blood. The chain is made from TRBV19 and TRBJ1-4, with 7 central nucleotides matching TRBD1. The sequenced DNA is TGTGCCAGTAGTATCTGGGGGACAGTGGTTGAAAAACTGTTTTTT. Its translation reads: CASSIWGTVVEKLFF.